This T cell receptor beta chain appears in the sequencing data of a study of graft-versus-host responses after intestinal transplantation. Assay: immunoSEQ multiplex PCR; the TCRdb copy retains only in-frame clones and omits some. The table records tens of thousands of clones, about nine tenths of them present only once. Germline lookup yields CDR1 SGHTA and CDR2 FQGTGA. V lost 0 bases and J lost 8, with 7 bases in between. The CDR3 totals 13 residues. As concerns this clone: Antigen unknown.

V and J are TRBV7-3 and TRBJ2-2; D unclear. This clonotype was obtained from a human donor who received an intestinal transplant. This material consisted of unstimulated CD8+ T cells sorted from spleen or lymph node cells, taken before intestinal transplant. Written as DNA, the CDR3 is TGTGCCAGCAGCTTAACGTTAGGGGGGGAGCTGTTTTTT. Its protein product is CASSLTLGGELFF.